This TCR beta chain stems from a study of blood T cell repertoires in COVID-19. The CDR3 is 18 amino acids. The trim removed 4 bases at V and 6 bases at J, leaving 18 bases unmatched. Germline assignment: CDR1 SNHLY and CDR2 FYNNEI. Per the study methods: From reference gene primer amplification, estimates of nucleated cell counts were derived. Here immunoSEQ multiplex PCR was the method, and the copy in TCRdb shows in-frame clones only, minus some. D and trimming were read from the DNA, whereas the V and J calls and clone size are those reported in that table. This repertoire shows 110,000 to 150,000 clones, around 77% found once; its top ten account for about 8.6%.

The TCR comes from a man aged 50-60 years with active or convalescent COVID-19. The specimen sequenced was peripheral blood. This chain links TRBV2 with TRBJ2-3; 8 positions match TRBD2. The CDR3 loop reads CASSGVPTSGGLWDTQYF. The CDR3 DNA reads as TGTGCCAGCAGTGGGGTACCTACGTCGGGGGGGCTTTGGGATACGCAGTATTTT.